This TCR beta chain came from a study of T cells in women clearing cervical HPV infection. In germline, CDR1 is LNHDA, CDR2 SQIVND (reference sequence). CDR3 length: 13 residues. The ends were cut back, 3 bases at V and 0 bases at J, with 5 bases in the middle. Concerning this clone: Read data end 3 residues before the CDR3 end; the end is taken from the germline J gene.

Method: immunoSEQ multiplex PCR; TCRdb's copy keeps in-frame clones and lacks some. The clone table shows fewer than 30,000 clones, with the ten largest holding 6.6%. V and J are TRBV19 and TRBJ1-1; D unclear. Sequencing input: blood buffy coat. The receptor comes from a woman aged 18-69 years with a cervical HPV16 infection that either progressed to CIN3+ or cleared (not recorded which). The sequenced CDR3 bases are TGTGCCAGTAGTATTAGCATGAACACTGAA. It specifies CASSISMNTE. In full, the CDR3 reads CASSISMNTEAFF.